This T cell receptor (beta chain) stems from a study of T cell responses to AZD1222 COVID-19 vaccine. Per germline, CDR1 PRHDT and CDR2 FYEKMQ (reference sequence). V dropped 1 base and J dropped 2 bases, with 12 bases sitting between them. There are 16 residues in the CDR3. TCRdb's table, derived via immunoSEQ multiplex PCR, lists solely in-frame clones and lacks some. There are roughly 120,000 clones in the sample; around nine tenths occur only once, and more than 7.5% lies in the top ten. This TCR was sampled from an adult in good health. The chain employs TRBV13 and TRBJ1-3; D is perhaps TRBD1 (5 bases). Specimen: peripheral blood, collected on day 0 of AZD1222 vaccination. CDR3 residues: CASSLVSGATGNTIYF. CDR3 sequence (DNA): TGTGCCAGCAGCTTAGTTAGCGGGGCAACTGGAAACACCATATATTTT.